This T cell receptor beta chain stems from a study of CD4 T cell repertoires in COVID-19. Study summary: CFSE-low cells expanded roughly 11 days with IL-2, then restimulated with other coronavirus spikes. General observations from the study: Two or all three memory subsets shared several highly expanded SARS-CoV-2-reactive clonotypes.

Points on this clone: Its antigen is not known.

Generated by immunoSEQ multiplex PCR, the TCRdb table keeps only in-frame clones and is missing some. The sample consists of some 24,000 clones, 93% of them appearing once. Deletions cut 2 bases from V and 6 bases from J, with 13 bases between. Per the germline V gene, CDR1 is SNHLY and CDR2 is FYNNEI. The CDR3 covers 14 residues. The memory T cells were sequenced right after ex vivo isolation, without culture. The chain combines TRBV2 with TRBJ1-1; TRBD1 is a possible D gene (6 bases). Sequenced material: circulating follicular helper CD4+ T cells (cTfh) from blood, taken before the COVID-19 pandemic. This receptor was taken from a human donor who had COVID-19. Here the CDR3 DNA reads TGTGCCAGCAGTGAACTACAGGGAGCGGCTGAAGCTTTCTTT. It yields the protein CASSELQGAAEAFF.